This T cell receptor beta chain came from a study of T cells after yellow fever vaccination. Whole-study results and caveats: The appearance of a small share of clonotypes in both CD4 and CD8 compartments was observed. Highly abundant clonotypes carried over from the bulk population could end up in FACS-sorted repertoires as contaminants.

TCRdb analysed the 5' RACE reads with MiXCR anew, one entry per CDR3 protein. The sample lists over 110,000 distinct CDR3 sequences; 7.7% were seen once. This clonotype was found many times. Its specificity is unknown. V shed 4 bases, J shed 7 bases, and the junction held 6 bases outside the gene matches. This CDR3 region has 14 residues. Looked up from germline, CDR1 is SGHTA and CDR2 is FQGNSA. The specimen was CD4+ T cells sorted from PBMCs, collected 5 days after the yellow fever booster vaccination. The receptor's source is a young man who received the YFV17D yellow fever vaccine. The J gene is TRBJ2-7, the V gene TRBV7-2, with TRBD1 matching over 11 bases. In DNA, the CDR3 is TGTGCCAGCAGCTCCCGGACAGGGGGCTTTGAGCAGTACTTC. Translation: CASSSRTGGFEQYF.